Listed below are T cell receptor beta chains from one sample, sequenced in a study of shared clonotypes between healthy human individuals. Clones were sequenced by immunoSEQ multiplex PCR, and TCRdb holds only the in-frame ones, with some missing. The sample records 2 million or so clones, 95% being singletons. Sequenced input: naive CD4+ T cells sorted from blood. Every receptor here comes from a man aged 18 to 30 in good health. Both conserved end residues are part of each CDR3. Fields, in order: V gene, D gene, J gene, clone size, CDR3 protein, CDR3 DNA. The D gene is left open where the match is weak. Size is stated for part of the rows, as once, few or many counts, or as a class when the clone is expanded.

TRBV29-1,TRBD2,TRBJ2-5,NA,CSAGEGHARGAQYF,TGCAGCGCGGGGGAGGGGCATGCACGAGGGGCCCAGTACTTC
TRBV28,NA,TRBJ2-3,NA,CASSPAGQYTQYF,TGTGCCAGCAGCCCTGCTGGACAGTATACGCAGTATTTT
TRBV25-1,NA,TRBJ2-1,NA,CASSPNRESYNEQFF,TGTGCCAGCAGTCCGAACAGGGAAAGTTACAATGAGCAGTTCTTC
TRBV7-3,NA,TRBJ2-3,NA,CASSLSLGSTDTQYF,TGTGCCAGCAGCTTAAGTTTAGGCAGCACAGATACGCAGTATTTT
TRBV27,TRBD1,TRBJ2-1,NA,CASSRLTPGQGIHEQFF,TGTGCCAGCAGTCGCCTCACGCCGGGACAGGGTATTCATGAGCAGTTCTTC
TRBV11-2,NA,TRBJ2-1,NA,CASSPTGETYNEQFF,TGTGCCAGCAGCCCAACCGGGGAAACCTACAATGAGCAGTTCTTC
TRBV5-1,TRBD1,TRBJ2-7,NA,CASSLQGAYEQYF,TGCGCCAGCAGCCTACAGGGGGCCTACGAGCAGTACTTC
TRBV7-2,NA,TRBJ2-7,NA,CASSLDTLRQYF,TGTGCCAGCAGCTTAGACACCCTAAGGCAGTACTTC
TRBV28,NA,TRBJ1-5,NA,CASSATGIQPQHF,TGTGCCAGCAGTGCCACAGGGATTCAGCCCCAGCATTTT
TRBV7-7,NA,TRBJ2-2,NA,CASSLERGTGELFF,TGTGCTAGCAGCTTAGAACGGGGGACCGGGGAGCTGTTTTTT
TRBV5-1,NA,TRBJ2-5,NA,CASRLSGQETQYF,TGCGCCAGCAGATTAAGCGGGCAAGAGACCCAGTACTTC
TRBV2,TRBD2,TRBJ2-7,NA,CASKREDHEQYF,TGTGCCAGCAAGCGGGAGGACCACGAGCAGTACTTC
TRBV2,NA,TRBJ1-5,once,CASREGGTESNQPQHF,TGTGCCAGCAGAGAAGGGGGGACGGAGAGCAATCAGCCCCAGCATTTT
TRBV6-6,NA,TRBJ1-5,once,CASTNRVESNQPQHF,TGTGCCAGCACTAACAGGGTTGAGAGCAATCAGCCCCAGCATTTT
TRBV7-9,TRBD1,TRBJ1-2,NA,CASSLAWAGTGNYGYTF,TGTGCCAGCAGCTTAGCGTGGGCCGGGACAGGGAACTATGGCTACACCTTC
TRBV19,NA,TRBJ1-2,NA,CASSPGYGYTF,TGTGCCAGTAGCCCCGGATATGGCTACACCTTC
TRBV5-6,NA,TRBJ2-1,NA,CASSLRANYNEQFF,TGTGCCAGCAGCTTGAGGGCCAACTACAATGAGCAGTTCTTC
TRBV7-6,NA,TRBJ2-7,once,CASSLGQGHSYEQYF,TGTGCCAGCAGCTTAGGCCAGGGCCACTCCTACGAGCAGTACTTC
TRBV19,NA,TRBJ1-4,once,CASSVRGYDLRRTNEKLFF,TGTGCCAGTAGTGTGAGGGGGTATGACCTTCGTCGGACTAATGAAAAACTGTTTTTT
TRBV28,TRBD1,TRBJ2-7,NA,CASSLGTGTHEQYF,TGTGCCAGCAGTTTAGGGACAGGCACCCACGAGCAGTACTTC
TRBV7-9,NA,TRBJ1-3,NA,CASSLNLSGNTIYF,TGTGCCAGCAGCTTAAACCTCTCTGGAAACACCATATATTTT
TRBV2,TRBD2,TRBJ2-5,NA,CASSASGGLETQYF,TGTGCCAGCAGTGCAAGCGGGGGCCTGGAGACCCAGTACTTC
TRBV5-1,NA,TRBJ2-5,NA,CASSPTSNQETQYF,TGCGCCAGCAGCCCTACTAGCAACCAAGAGACCCAGTACTTC
TRBV27,NA,TRBJ1-2,NA,CASSLVGEGSYGYTF,TGTGCCAGCAGTTTAGTGGGGGAGGGCTCCTATGGCTACACCTTC
TRBV6-6,NA,TRBJ1-2,NA,CASSYPRDYGYTF,TGTGCCAGCAGTTACCCCAGGGACTATGGCTACACCTTC
TRBV7-3,NA,TRBJ2-3,NA,CASSLDATLSTDTQYF,TGTGCCAGCAGCCTAGATGCCACTTTGAGCACAGATACGCAGTATTTT
TRBV10-2,TRBD2,TRBJ2-7,NA,CASSVFGTSGYEQYF,TGCGCCAGCAGTGTATTCGGGACTAGCGGCTACGAGCAGTACTTC
TRBV29-1,TRBD1,TRBJ2-2,NA,CSAFGDRDFGELFF,TGCAGCGCCTTTGGGGACAGGGATTTCGGGGAGCTGTTTTTT
TRBV21-1,NA,TRBJ2-1,NA,CASSTLAGGSYNEQFF,TGTGCCAGCAGCACACTAGCGGGAGGATCCTACAATGAGCAGTTCTTC
TRBV20-1,NA,TRBJ2-1,NA,CSAEPGNEQFF,TGCAGTGCCGAACCGGGCAATGAGCAGTTCTTC
TRBV10-3,NA,TRBJ2-1,NA,CAISGGGTNEQFF,TGTGCCATCAGTGGTGGGGGAACCAATGAGCAGTTCTTC
TRBV5-4,TRBD2,TRBJ2-1,NA,CASSLGSGGSRSEQFF,TGTGCCAGCAGCTTGGGGTCCGGCGGGAGTAGGAGTGAGCAGTTCTTC
TRBV6-5,NA,TRBJ1-2,NA,CASSYTTRYGYTF,TGTGCCAGCAGTTACACGACACGCTATGGCTACACCTTC